At least ten counts were recorded for the clone carrying this T cell receptor beta chain. This sample is drawn from a study of blood T cells in healthy people across ages. The authors drew about 9.5 milliliters of peripheral blood from each donor. The second PCR ran about 6 to 12 cycles with a sample-barcoded 5' primer and J-beta primers. TCRdb independently ran MiXCR on the 5' RACE reads; one entry per CDR3 protein. The data show roughly 1,700,000 distinct CDR3 sequences, 28% seen once. This clonotype originated in a woman aged 30 to 39 in good health. Source material: blood.

The CDR3 sequence is CASSLGTDPYEQYF. CDR3 nucleotides: TGTGCCAGCAGTTTAGGGACAGACCCCTACGAGCAGTACTTC. V gene TRBV12-3 or TRBV12-4 combines with J gene TRBJ2-7, with a weak D call TRBD1 (6 bases). There are 14 residues in the CDR3. V gave up 1 base and J gave up 2 bases, with 9 bases separating them.